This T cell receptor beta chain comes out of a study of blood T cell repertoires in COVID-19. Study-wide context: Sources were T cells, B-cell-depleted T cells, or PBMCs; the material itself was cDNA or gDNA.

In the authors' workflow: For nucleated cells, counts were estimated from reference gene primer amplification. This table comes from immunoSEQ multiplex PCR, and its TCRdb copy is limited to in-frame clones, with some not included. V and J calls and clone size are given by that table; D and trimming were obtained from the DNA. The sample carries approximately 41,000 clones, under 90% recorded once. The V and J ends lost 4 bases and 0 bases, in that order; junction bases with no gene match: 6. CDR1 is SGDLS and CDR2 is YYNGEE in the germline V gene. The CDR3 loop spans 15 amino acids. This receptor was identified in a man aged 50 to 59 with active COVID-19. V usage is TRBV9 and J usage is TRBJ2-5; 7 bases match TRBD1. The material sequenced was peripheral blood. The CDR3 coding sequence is TGTGCCAGCAGCCCATGGGACAGCTACCAAGAGACCCAGTACTTC. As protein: CASSPWDSYQETQYF.